These 15 T cell receptor beta chains originate from one sample sequenced in a study. Using its own MiXCR run on the 5' RACE reads, TCRdb lists one record per CDR3 protein. The top ten hold about 2.4% of the sample, which has 20,000 to 25,000 distinct CDR3 sequences, 30% seen once. The specimen was tumor-infiltrating naive CD4+ T cells sorted from the breast tumor. Subset given: naive CD4+ T cells, CD4+CD45RA+CD25-. These receptors came from a female donor with breast cancer.

The chain recombines TRBV25-1 with TRBJ2-7; 8 nucleotides match TRBD1. The CDR3 sequence is 15 residues long. CDR1 and CDR2 from the germline V gene are MGHDK and SYGVNS. V lost 3 bases and J lost 3; bases outside the gene matches: 7. CDR3: CASSEPGTGGYEQYF. The CDR3, as DNA: TGTGCCAGCAGTGAGCCTGGGACAGGCGGCTACGAGCAGTACTTC.

This clonotype is labeled as medium-sized. The chain uses TRBV24-1 and TRBJ1-2; D gene uncertain. This CDR3 contains 12 residues. Germline lookup yields CDR1 KGHDR and CDR2 SFDVKD. With 4 bases removed from V and 7 bases from J, the gap between germline ends came to 9 bases. CDR3 sequence (DNA): TGTGCCACCAGTGACCGTACCACTGGCTACACCTTC. Encoded protein: CATSDRTTGYTF.

A remark on this clonotype: The conserved closing phenylalanine or tryptophan is absent in this CDR3, likely reflecting a read error. The chain has TRBV4-1 and TRBJ2-1; no reliable D call. The CDR3 is 15 amino acids. V was cut by 4 bases and J by 2 bases, with 12 bases left in between. The germline CDR1 and CDR2 sequences are MGHRA and YSYEKL. DNA of the CDR3: TGCGCCAGCAGCCCTCAGTACCCCCCCTACAATGAGCAGTTCTTA. Translated: CASSPQYPPYNEQFL.

This clonotype was observed a few times. The chain has TRBV6-1 and TRBJ2-3, with 9 positions matching TRBD2. The germline V gene has CDR1 MNHNS and CDR2 SASEGT. There are 15 residues in the CDR3. V lost 4 bases, J lost 6 bases, and 8 bases stayed unmatched. The CDR3 here is CASSVQWTSADTQYF. DNA for the CDR3: TGTGCCAGCAGTGTACAGTGGACTAGCGCGGATACGCAGTATTTT.

The V gene is TRBV20-1, the J gene TRBJ1-1; D is unresolved. V lost 4 bases and J lost 14, with 14 bases in between. The germline CDR1 and CDR2 sequences are DFQATT and SNEGSKA (reference sequence). The length of the CDR3 is 10 residues. The CDR3 bases are TGCAGTGCTACGAGCGGGAGGGCCTTCTTT. This encodes CSATSGRAFF.

The chain employs TRBV7-2 and TRBJ2-1; possibly TRBD2 for D (5 bases). V was cut by 3 bases and J by 6 bases, with 12 bases left in between. In germline, CDR1 is SGHTA, CDR2 FQGNSA. The CDR3 consists of 14 residues. The CDR3 nucleotides are TGTGCCAGCAGCTTCCGGCGGGTGGGCAATGAGCAGTTCTTC. It codes for CASSFRRVGNEQFF.

The chain joins TRBV9 to TRBJ2-6, with D possibly being TRBD1 or TRBD2 (6 bases each). V was cut by 0 bases and J by 0 bases, with 13 bases left in between. Germline-derived CDR1 and CDR2 are SGDLS and YYNGEE. The CDR3 has 18 amino acids. This CDR3 reads CASSVVGGWGSGANVLTF. The CDR3 nucleotides are TGTGCCAGCAGCGTAGTGGGGGGCTGGGGCTCTGGGGCCAACGTCCTGACTTTC.

Only a few counts were recorded for this clonotype. The V and J genes are TRBV29-1 and TRBJ2-3; maybe TRBD2 (6 bases). Germline V CDR1 and CDR2: SQVTM, ANQGSEA. V gave up 3 bases and J gave up 8 bases, with 9 bases separating them. This CDR3 spans 11 amino acids. The CDR3 spells CSVDVGGTQYF. CDR3 nucleotides: TGCAGCGTTGATGTGGGGGGTACGCAGTATTTT.

Comment on this clonotype: Just one base apart from a much larger clone, this may be a read error. The chain joins TRBV12-3 or TRBV12-4 to TRBJ2-1; TRBD2 matches 11 bases. V lost 2 bases, J lost 5 bases, and 8 bases stayed unmatched. The CDR3 spans 17 residues. The CDR3 spells CASSLSVSGLADNEQFF. In nucleotides, the CDR3 is TGTGCCAGCAGTTTATCGGTCTCGGGACTAGCGGACAATGAGCAGTTCTTC.

This clonotype is classed as medium-sized. This rearrangement joins TRBV7-9 to TRBJ2-1; a weak D match, TRBD2 (5 bases). The CDR3 is 16 residues long. V was pared by 4 bases and J by 10 bases, with 23 bases between. Germline V gene data show CDR1 as SEHNR and CDR2 as FQNEAQ (reference sequence). In DNA, the CDR3 is TGTGCCAGCAGCTACCTCCTACTAGAGCCTCTTGGGGAGCAGTTCTTC. Its protein product is CASSYLLLEPLGEQFF.

A note on this clonotype: No conserved phenylalanine or tryptophan is present at the end of the CDR3, so a read error is the likely explanation. V usage is TRBV7-9 and J usage is TRBJ1-5, with 9 bases identical to TRBD1. Per germline, CDR1 SEHNR and CDR2 FQNEAQ (reference sequence). The J segment lost 5 bases and the V segment lost 4 bases, leaving 6 bases of the junction unmatched. This CDR3 has 15 residues. In nucleotides, the CDR3 is TGTGCCAGCAGCTACCAGGGACAGGGCGATCAGCCCCAGCATCTT. Residues: CASSYQGQGDQPQHL.

CDR3 bases: TGTGCCAGCAGCGGCCAACACAATGAGCAGTTCTTC. Protein: CASSGQHNEQFF. The chain has TRBV7-9 and TRBJ2-1; no definite D call. The CDR3 is 12 residues long. Deletions cut 5 bases from V and 5 bases from J, with 7 bases between. The V gene's germline CDR1 is SEHNR and CDR2 FQNEAQ (reference sequence).

Of note for this clonotype: A much bigger clone sits one base away, suggesting this may be a read error. J is TRBJ2-3 and V is TRBV18; 8 bases are a match to TRBD2. V shed 2 bases and J 0 bases; nucleotides not matched to a gene: 7. The CDR3 is 17 residues long. CDR1 and CDR2 from the germline V gene are KGHSH and LQKENI. In DNA form, the CDR3 reads TGTGCCAGCTCACCATTTCGGACTAGCTCTAGCACAGATACGCAGTATTTT. It translates to CASSPFRTSSSTDTQYF. Complete variable domain (other parts from reference TRBV18 and TRBJ2-3): NAGVMQNPRHLVRRRGQEARLRCSPMKGHSHVYWYRQLPEEGLKFMVYLQKENIIDESGMPKERFSAEFPKEGPSILRIQQVVRGDSAAYFCASSPFRTSSSTDTQYFGPGTRLTVL.

Points on this clonotype: A read error is likely, as this CDR3 ends without the conserved phenylalanine or tryptophan. The rearrangement joins TRBV5-1 to TRBJ2-1; 10 nucleotides line up with TRBD2. Germline CDR1 reads SGHRS; CDR2 reads YFSETQ. This CDR3 contains 16 residues. The V segment lost 6 bases and the J segment 7 bases; nucleotides outside the gene matches: 13. The CDR3 bases are TGCGCCAGCACCGTGTCGGAGCGGGAGGGCTGGAATGAGCAGTTCTCC. Its translation is CASTVSEREGWNEQFS.

This clonotype has at least ten counts. This rearrangement joins TRBV7-3 to TRBJ2-1, with 7 bases identical to TRBD1. CDR3 length equals 13 residues. V dropped 5 bases and J dropped 8; count of bases not matched to a gene: 6. The germline V gene has CDR1 SGHTA and CDR2 FQGTGA. CDR3 in amino acids: CASSPTGDYEQFF. CDR3 bases: TGTGCCAGCAGCCCAACAGGGGATTATGAGCAGTTCTTC.